The 14 T cell receptor beta chains below were found in one sample sequenced in a study of shared T cell receptors in the human thymus. Sequencing used immunoSEQ multiplex PCR; TCRdb keeps in-frame clones, though not all of them. The sample shows 700,000 or so clones, 70% to 90% of them seen only once. A further study also used this sample, focusing on human thymus T cells.

Sequenced sample: thymocytes. The receptors derive from a girl under two years old with a congenital heart defect.

The rearrangement joins TRBV28 to TRBJ2-7; the match to TRBD2 covers 7 bases. Unmatched junction bases numbered 12, after V lost 3 bases and J lost 7 bases. The CDR3 consists of 15 residues. Germline assignment: CDR1 MDHEN and CDR2 SYDVKM. The chain's CDR3 is CASSLTGRGEWEQYF. In nucleotides, the CDR3 is TGTGCCAGCAGTTTGACCGGTCGGGGGGAATGGGAGCAGTACTTC. Full variable domain (rest looked up from reference TRBV28 and TRBJ2-7): DVKVTQSSRYLVKRTGEKVFLECVQDMDHENMFWYRQDPGLGLRLIYFSYDVKMKEKGDIPEGYSVSREKKERFSLILESASTNQTSMYLCASSLTGRGEWEQYFGPGTRLTVT.

The gene calls are TRBV19 and TRBJ1-6; 11 bases are a match to TRBD1. The CDR3 runs 16 residues. Trimming took 5 bases from V and 9 from J; bases not matched to a gene: 9. Germline CDR1 reads LNHDA; CDR2 reads SQIVND (reference sequence). CDR3 in DNA: TGTGCCAGTAGTCCAAGGACAGGGGGCGCAGGTTCACCCCTCCACTTT. It encodes CASSPRTGGAGSPLHF.

This chain joins TRBV7-8 and TRBJ2-1, with 10 bases that match TRBD2. V lost 5 bases to trimming and J lost 7 bases; unmatched junction nucleotides: 11. The V gene's germline CDR1 is SGHVS and CDR2 FQNEAQ. This CDR3 has 16 residues. Written as DNA, the CDR3 is TGTGCCAGCAGCAGATCCCAGCGGGGGGGCGGGAATGAGCAGTTCTTC. Translated: CASSRSQRGGGNEQFF.

The chain combines TRBV19 with TRBJ1-5; D is unresolved. CDR1 and CDR2 from the germline V gene are LNHDA and SQIVND (reference sequence). The CDR3 sequence is 19 residues long. V shed 3 bases and J shed 0 bases, with 21 bases lying between them. CDR3 sequence reads: CASSIPPQRPQNSNQPQHF. In DNA, the CDR3 is TGTGCCAGTAGTATCCCACCTCAGCGACCCCAAAATAGCAATCAGCCCCAGCATTTT. Full variable domain (missing parts from reference TRBV19 and TRBJ1-5): DGGITQSPKYLFRKEGQNVTLSCEQNLNHDAMYWYRQDPGQGLRLIYYSQIVNDFQKGDIAEGYSVSREKKESFPLTVTSAQKNPTAFYLCASSIPPQRPQNSNQPQHFGDGTRLSIL.

The V gene is TRBV5-4, the J gene TRBJ1-2; D perhaps matches TRBD1 (6 bases). This CDR3 has 16 amino acids. Deletions cut 3 bases from V and 4 bases from J, with 19 bases between. Germline V gene lookup returns CDR1 SGHNT and CDR2 YYREEE (reference sequence). Here the CDR3 reads CASSSESGGNLYGYTF. The CDR3 coding sequence is TGTGCCAGCAGCTCGGAATCTGGGGGCAACCTCTATGGCTACACCTTC.

The rearrangement links TRBV19 to TRBJ2-3, with a weak D call TRBD1 (5 bases). Per the germline V gene, CDR1 is LNHDA and CDR2 is SQIVND (reference sequence). The CDR3 has 13 amino acids. Trimming removed 1 base at V and 12 bases at J, with 14 bases between. CDR3 sequence (DNA): TGTGCCAGTAGTATAGTCCAAGGGGAAACACAGTATTTT. Amino acid sequence: CASSIVQGETQYF.

The chain uses TRBV18 and TRBJ1-2, with TRBD1 matching over 7 bases. The CDR3 is 16 residues long. Germline values: CDR1 KGHSH, CDR2 LQKENI. V lost 4 bases and J lost 7; bases outside the gene matches: 15. The CDR3, as DNA: TGTGCCAGCTCACAATTTCTGGACAGGCGAGGGGGTGGCTACACCTTC. This gives the protein CASSQFLDRRGGGYTF.

The CDR3: CASSVERRDSEQYF. The CDR3 DNA reads TGTGCCAGCAGCGTAGAGCGGAGGGATAGCGAGCAGTACTTC. This chain joins TRBV9 and TRBJ2-7; D perhaps matches TRBD2 (6 bases). Germline CDR1 and CDR2: SGDLS and YYNGEE. Trimming removed 0 bases from V and 6 bases from J, with 13 bases in between. The CDR3 is 14 residues long.

This rearrangement joins TRBV11-2 to TRBJ2-7, with 7 bases matching TRBD1. The V gene's germline CDR1 is SGHAT and CDR2 FQNNGV. The J segment lost 2 bases and the V segment lost 4 bases, leaving 11 bases of the junction unmatched. The CDR3 is 16 residues long. CDR3 protein: CASSSPPHRGAYEQYF. CDR3 nucleotides: TGTGCCAGCAGCTCCCCCCCCCACAGGGGCGCCTACGAGCAGTACTTC.

The V call is TRBV14, the J call TRBJ2-7; D is uncertain. Germline loops: CDR1 SGHDN, CDR2 FVKESK. Trimming stripped 7 bases from V and 3 bases from J, with 10 bases between. This CDR3 has 12 amino acids. The CDR3 sequence: CASNQAHYEQYF. In nucleotides, the CDR3 is TGTGCCAGCAACCAGGCTCACTACGAGCAGTACTTC.

The V and J genes are TRBV29-1 and TRBJ2-2; possible D gene TRBD1, 6 bases. Germline CDR1 is SQVTM and CDR2 is ANQGSEA. This CDR3 comprises 13 residues. Trimming took 5 bases from V and 6 from J, leaving 13 bases between them. In DNA, the CDR3 is TGCAGCGTTTATCCAGGGGAATCCGGGGAGCTGTTTTTT. Encoded protein: CSVYPGESGELFF.

V is TRBV27 and J is TRBJ2-2, with a possible D match to TRBD1 (6 bases). Deletions cut 6 bases from V and 2 bases from J, with 22 bases between. Germline V gives CDR1 MNHEY, CDR2 SMNVEV (reference sequence). This CDR3 is 18 amino acids long. CDR3 sequence reads: CASRAKGPDSLNTGELFF. In DNA, the CDR3 is TGTGCCAGCAGGGCAAAGGGGCCGGACAGCTTAAACACCGGGGAGCTGTTTTTT.

The chain recombines TRBV9 with TRBJ1-1, with D hard to call. Per germline, CDR1 SGDLS and CDR2 YYNGEE. V was shortened by 2 bases and J by 1 base, with 12 bases between the two germline ends. CDR3 size: 15 residues. In DNA form, the CDR3 reads TGTGCCAGCAGCGTGTCTGGGCGTAAGAACACTGAAGCTTTCTTT. Its translation is CASSVSGRKNTEAFF.

A word on this clone: Different DNA sequences within this sample yield the same CDR3. V is TRBV6-5 and J is TRBJ1-1; tentative D call: TRBD1 (6 bases). Germline V gene sequence: CDR1 MNHEY, CDR2 SVGAGI. The ends were cut back, 4 bases at V and 0 bases at J, with 9 bases in the middle. This CDR3 has 14 amino acids. The DNA for the CDR3 is TGTGCCAGCAGTTTACAGGGAATGAACACTGAAGCTTTCTTT. It is translated as CASSLQGMNTEAFF.